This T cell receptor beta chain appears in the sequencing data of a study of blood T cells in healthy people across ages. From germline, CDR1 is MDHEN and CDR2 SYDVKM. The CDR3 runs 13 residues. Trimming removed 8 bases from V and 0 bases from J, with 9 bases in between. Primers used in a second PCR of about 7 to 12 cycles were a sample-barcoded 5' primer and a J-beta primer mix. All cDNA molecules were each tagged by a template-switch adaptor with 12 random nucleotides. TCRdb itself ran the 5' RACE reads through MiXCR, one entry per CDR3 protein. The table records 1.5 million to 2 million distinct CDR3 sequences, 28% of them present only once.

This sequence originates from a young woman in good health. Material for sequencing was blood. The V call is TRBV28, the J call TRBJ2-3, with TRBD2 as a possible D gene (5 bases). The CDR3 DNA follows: TGTGCCAGCGGGAGTGTGAGCACAGATACGCAGTATTTT. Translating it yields CASGSVSTDTQYF.